This TCR beta chain was sequenced during a study of T cell responses to AZD1222 COVID-19 vaccine. Study at large: Second-dose intervals near 4 or 12 weeks were combined. Findings and caveats of the study: The study identified only a handful of AZD1222 recipients as seropositive at baseline. Spike as a whole was targeted by vaccine-associated CD4 TCRs, dominant at 160-218 and 743-854. The donor group comprised mostly white British people and more females; the analysis possibly underestimated clonal diversity.

Measured with immunoSEQ multiplex PCR; TCRdb has only the in-frame clones, and not every one. This repertoire shows roughly 130,000 clones, around 85% found once; its top ten account for approximately 1.5%. This clone was seen just once. Its target is unknown. Specimen: peripheral blood, collected on day 0 of AZD1222 vaccination. This TCR was recovered from an adult in good health.

CDR3 coding DNA: TGTGCCTGGAGTCCGGGACCGAGATACTATGGCTACACCTTC. Its protein is CAWSPGPRYYGYTF. The chain combines TRBV30 with TRBJ1-2, with D possibly TRBD1 on 5 matching bases. V was shortened by 2 bases and J by 3 bases, with 13 bases between the two germline ends. Germline CDR1 and CDR2: GTSNPN and SVGIG (reference sequence). The CDR3 consists of 14 residues.